This T cell receptor (beta chain) came from a study of cytomegalovirus exposure and HLA in healthy donors. General study results and limits: Cytomegalovirus status was reportedly diagnosed by the classifier with high sensitivity and specificity. CMV antigen specificity was confirmed in vitro for a few CMV-associated chains.

The assay was immunoSEQ multiplex PCR, and TCRdb's table has in-frame clones only and misses some. The sample carries 90,000 to 130,000 clones, roughly 90% recorded once. With regard to this clone: The target antigen is unknown.

Germline CDR1 SGHTA, CDR2 FQGNSA. The CDR3 spans 15 residues. After removal of 2 bases from V and 4 bases from J, the junction contained 4 bases not matched to a gene. The donors belonged to the approximately 120-subject validation cohort, separate from the roughly 600-subject first cohort. The gene calls are TRBV7-2 and TRBJ2-3; 9 nucleotides align to TRBD2. The receptor comes from a woman under 40 in good health and CMV-seropositive. The material sequenced was PBMCs. CDR3: CASSLSSGRADTQYF. For the CDR3, the DNA is TGTGCCAGCAGCTTAAGTAGCGGGAGAGCAGATACGCAGTATTTT.